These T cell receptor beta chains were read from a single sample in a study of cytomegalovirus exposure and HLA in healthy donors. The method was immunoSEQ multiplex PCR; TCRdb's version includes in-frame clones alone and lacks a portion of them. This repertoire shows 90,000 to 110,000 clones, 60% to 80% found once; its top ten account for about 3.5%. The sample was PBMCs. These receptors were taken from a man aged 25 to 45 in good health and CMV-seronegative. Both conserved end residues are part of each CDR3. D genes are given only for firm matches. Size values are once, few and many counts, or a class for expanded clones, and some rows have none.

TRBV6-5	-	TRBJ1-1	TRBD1	TGTGCCAGCAGTCAAGTGACAGGGTACACTGAAGCTTTCTTT	CASSQVTGYTEAFF
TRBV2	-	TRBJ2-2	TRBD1	TGTGCCAGCAGGGACAGGGTGTCCACCGGGGAGCTGTTTTTT	CASRDRVSTGELFF
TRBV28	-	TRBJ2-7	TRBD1	TGTGCCAGCAGTTTCATAGGGACAGGGGTCGACGAGCAGTACTTC	CASSFIGTGVDEQYF
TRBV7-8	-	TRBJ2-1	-	TGTGCCAGCAGCTTAATGGTTAGCGTCTCCTACAATGAGCAGTTCTTC	CASSLMVSVSYNEQFF
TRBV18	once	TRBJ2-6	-	TGTGCCAGCTCACCACTCGGCAATATGGGATCTGGGGCCAACGGCCTGACTTTC	CASSPLGNMGSGANGLTF
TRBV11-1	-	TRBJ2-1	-	TGTGCCAGCAGCCCGACTAACAATGAGCAGTTCTTC	CASSPTNNEQFF
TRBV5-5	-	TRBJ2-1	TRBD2	TGTGCCAGCAGCTTGGGGGCTAGCGGAGGTGATGAGCAGTTCTTC	CASSLGASGGDEQFF
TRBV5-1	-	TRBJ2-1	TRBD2	TGCGCCAGCAGCCCGGGACTAGCGGAGTACAATGAGCAGTTCTTC	CASSPGLAEYNEQFF
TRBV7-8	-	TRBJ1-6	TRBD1	TGTGCCAGCAGCGCCCGGGACAGGAATAATTCACCCCTCCACTTT	CASSARDRNNSPLHF
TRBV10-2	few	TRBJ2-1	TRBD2	TGCGCCAGCCTTACTAGCGTAGCCTACAATGAGCAGTTCTTC	CASLTSVAYNEQFF
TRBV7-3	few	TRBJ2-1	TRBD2	TGTGCCAGCAGCTTTCAGGCGGGAGGGGGATACAATGAGCAGTTCTTC	CASSFQAGGGYNEQFF
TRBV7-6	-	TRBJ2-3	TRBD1	TGTGCCAGCAGCCCTCGGGACAGGGGTATCACAGATACGCAGTATTTT	CASSPRDRGITDTQYF
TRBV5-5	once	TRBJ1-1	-	TGTGCCAGCAGGAGCCCAGACACCACTGAAGCTTTCTTT	CASRSPDTTEAFF
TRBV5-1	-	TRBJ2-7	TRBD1	TGCGCCAGCAGCTCGACAGGGAACTCCTACGAGCAGTACTTC	CASSSTGNSYEQYF
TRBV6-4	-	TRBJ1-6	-	TGTGCCAGCAGTGACTCCTGGAGCTCCTATAATTCACCCCTCCACTTT	CASSDSWSSYNSPLHF
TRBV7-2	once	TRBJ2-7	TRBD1	TGTGCCAGCAGCTTGGACAGGGAGTATTACGAGCAGTACTTC	CASSLDREYYEQYF
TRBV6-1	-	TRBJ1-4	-	TGTGCCAGCAGCGGAGGGATTTTTGACGGTGAAAAACTGTTTTTT	CASSGGIFDGEKLFF
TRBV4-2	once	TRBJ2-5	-	TGTGCCAGCAGCCAAGAGGCGGCAAAAGGCCAAGAGACCCAGTACTTC	CASSQEAAKGQETQYF
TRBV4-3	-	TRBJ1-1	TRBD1	TGCGCCAGCAGCCAAGACCCCAGGGGGAGAACTGAAGCTTTCTTT	CASSQDPRGRTEAFF
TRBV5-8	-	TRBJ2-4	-	TGTGCCAGCAGCTTGGTCGGAGCCAAAAACATTCAGTACTTC	CASSLVGAKNIQYF
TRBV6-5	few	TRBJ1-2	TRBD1	TGTGCCGGCCATCGACAGGGGTTGTATGGCTACACCTTC	CAGHRQGLYGYTF
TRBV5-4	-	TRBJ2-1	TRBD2	TGTGCCAGCAGCTTCAGGACTAGCGGGCCGGCGAATGAGCAGTTCTTC	CASSFRTSGPANEQFF
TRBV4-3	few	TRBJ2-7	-	TGCGCCAGCAGCCGCCAACCCGGGACTCCCTATCTCTACGAGCAGTACTTC	CASSRQPGTPYLYEQYF
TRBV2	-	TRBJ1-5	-	TGTGCCAGCAGTGAAGCGCGCCACGACAATCAGCCCCAGCATTTT	CASSEARHDNQPQHF
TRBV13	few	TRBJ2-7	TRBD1	TGTGCCAGCAGTTTAGGGACAGGGTCTAACGAGCAGTACTTC	CASSLGTGSNEQYF
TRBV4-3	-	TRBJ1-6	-	TGCGCCAGCAGCCAAGACCGCTATAATTCACCCCTCCACTTT	CASSQDRYNSPLHF
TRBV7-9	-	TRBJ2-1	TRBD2	TGTGCCAGCAGCCCGGGGATAGCGGGAAACGATGAGCAGTTCTTC	CASSPGIAGNDEQFF
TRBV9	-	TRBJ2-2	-	TGTGCCAGCAGCAACCTGGACAGGAACACCGGGGAGCTGTTTTTT	CASSNLDRNTGELFF
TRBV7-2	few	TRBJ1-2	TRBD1	TGTGCCAGCAGCCCTCCGGGACAGGGGCCCGGCTACACCTTC	CASSPPGQGPGYTF
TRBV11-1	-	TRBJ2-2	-	TGTGCCAGCAGCTTATTCACAGGGAACACCGGGGAGCTGTTTTTT	CASSLFTGNTGELFF
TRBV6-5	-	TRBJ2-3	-	TGTGCCAGCAGTTACATGTCGGGGGATACGCAGTATTTT	CASSYMSGDTQYF
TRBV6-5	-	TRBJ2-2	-	TGTGCCAGCAGTTACTGGGGGCGCGACACCGGGGAGCTGTTTTTT	CASSYWGRDTGELFF
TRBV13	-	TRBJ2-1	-	TGTGCCAGCAGCTTACCGACAGCCGAAAGCAATGAGCAGTTCTTC	CASSLPTAESNEQFF
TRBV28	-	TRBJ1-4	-	TGTGCCAGCAGTACCTATGGCGGGGGTAGGGAAAAACTGTTTTTT	CASSTYGGGREKLFF
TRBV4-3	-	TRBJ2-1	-	TGCGCCAGCAGCCAGTCAGGGGCTTCCTACAATGAGCAGTTCTTC	CASSQSGASYNEQFF
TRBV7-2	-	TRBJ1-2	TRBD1	TGTGCCAGCAGCTCCAGGACAGGGGGCGACTATGGCTACACCTTC	CASSSRTGGDYGYTF
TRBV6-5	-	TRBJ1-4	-	TGTGCCAGCAGTACGGGGGGCGGCACTAATGAAAAACTGTTTTTT	CASSTGGGTNEKLFF
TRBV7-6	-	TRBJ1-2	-	TGTGCCAGCAGCTCGCGGGAGGGGGATGGCTACACCTTC	CASSSREGDGYTF
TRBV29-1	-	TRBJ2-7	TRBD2	TGCAGCGTTGCGGGACTAGCGGGTTCCCGCGAGCAGTACTTC	CSVAGLAGSREQYF
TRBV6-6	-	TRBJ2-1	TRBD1	TGTGCCAGCAGACCTCCGGGACAGAACAATGAGCAGTTCTTC	CASRPPGQNNEQFF
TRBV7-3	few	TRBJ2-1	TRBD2	TGTGCCAGCAGCTCCCGACTAGCTTCTAAGGATGAGCAGTTCTTC	CASSSRLASKDEQFF
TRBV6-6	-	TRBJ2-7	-	TGTGCCAGCAGTACCCGGGACACAAGCTACGAGCAGTACTTC	CASSTRDTSYEQYF
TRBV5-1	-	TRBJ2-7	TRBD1	TGCGCCAGCAGCTTGAGCGGGACAGGGGGGTACGAGCAGTACTTC	CASSLSGTGGYEQYF
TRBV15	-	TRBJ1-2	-	TGTGCCACCAGCCGGGAGGTTGGAGGGGCGGGCTATGGCTACACCTTC	CATSREVGGAGYGYTF
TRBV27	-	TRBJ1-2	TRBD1	TGTGCCAGCAGTTCTCTGACAGGGGTCTATGGCTACACCTTC	CASSSLTGVYGYTF
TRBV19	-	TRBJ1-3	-	TGTGCCAGTAGTCCCGGGGGAAACACCATATATTTT	CASSPGGNTIYF
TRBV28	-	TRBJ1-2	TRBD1	TGTGCCAGCCGGGGACAGATTCATGGCTACACCTTC	CASRGQIHGYTF
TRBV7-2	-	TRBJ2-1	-	TGTGCCAGCCTCAGAGGGGGGGCTACCTACAATGAGCAGTTCTTC	CASLRGGATYNEQFF
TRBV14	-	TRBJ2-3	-	TGTGCCAGCAGCCAAGTGGTCTCGGAGCGGAGCACAGATACGCAGTATTTT	CASSQVVSERSTDTQYF
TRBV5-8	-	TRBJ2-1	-	TGTGCCAGCAGCCGGACGGCGGGTGGGAATGAGCAGTTCTTC	CASSRTAGGNEQFF